The present T cell receptor (beta chain) was sequenced within a study of T cell responses to AZD1222 COVID-19 vaccine. Study results and limitations: Breadth and depth of Spike-specific TCRs rose after two AZD1222 doses. Reports say nearly half of spike-specific TCRs go after unmutated variant regions. Donors skewed white British and female; clonal diversity was possibly underestimated. No day 14 peak samples; only post-peak repertoires were characterized.

With regard to this clone: Its specificity is not known.

The method was immunoSEQ multiplex PCR; TCRdb's version includes in-frame clones alone and lacks a portion of them. The data contain 150,000 or so clones, around 92% of them seen just once; the ten biggest clones take up approximately 2.3%. After removal of 6 bases from V and 8 bases from J, the junction contained 8 bases not matched to a gene. Looked up from germline, CDR1 is SNHLY and CDR2 is FYNNEI. This CDR3 region has 14 residues. The gene calls are TRBV2 and TRBJ1-4; 8 nucleotides align to TRBD1. The receptor's source is an adult in good health. Sequencing used peripheral blood, obtained on day 0 of AZD1222 vaccination. The CDR3 region is CASRPQGVSEKLFF. The CDR3 DNA follows: TGTGCCAGCAGGCCACAGGGGGTTAGCGAAAAACTGTTTTTT. The full variable domain, its missing parts supplied by reference TRBV2 and TRBJ1-4, is EPEVTQTPSHQVTQMGQEVILRCVPISNHLYFYWYRQILGQKVEFLVSFYNNEISEKSEIFDDQFSVERPDGSNFTLKIRSTKLEDSAMYFCASRPQGVSEKLFFGSGTQLSVL.